This T cell receptor (beta chain) was captured by sequencing in a study of cytomegalovirus exposure and HLA in healthy donors. Study outcomes and limitations: The study put 150 to 200 TCR beta chains on its list as cytomegalovirus-associated.

On this clone: Its matching antigen is unknown.

The PCR ran on 60 Vbeta and 13 Jbeta primers. Some clones are missing from TCRdb's copy, which holds only in-frame ones; the method was immunoSEQ multiplex PCR. The data show about 140,000 clones, roughly 65% seen once. The CDR3 extends over 11 amino acids. The V and J ends lost 5 bases and 6 bases respectively, with 5 bases between them. In germline, CDR1 is LGHNA, CDR2 YNFKEQ. The clonotype originates from a woman aged 25 to 39 in good health and CMV-seronegative. Sequencing was performed on PBMCs. This chain connects TRBV4-2 to TRBJ2-1; D not certain. The CDR3 is CASSSSNEQFF. Written as DNA, the CDR3 is TGTGCCAGCAGCTCGAGCAATGAGCAGTTCTTC.